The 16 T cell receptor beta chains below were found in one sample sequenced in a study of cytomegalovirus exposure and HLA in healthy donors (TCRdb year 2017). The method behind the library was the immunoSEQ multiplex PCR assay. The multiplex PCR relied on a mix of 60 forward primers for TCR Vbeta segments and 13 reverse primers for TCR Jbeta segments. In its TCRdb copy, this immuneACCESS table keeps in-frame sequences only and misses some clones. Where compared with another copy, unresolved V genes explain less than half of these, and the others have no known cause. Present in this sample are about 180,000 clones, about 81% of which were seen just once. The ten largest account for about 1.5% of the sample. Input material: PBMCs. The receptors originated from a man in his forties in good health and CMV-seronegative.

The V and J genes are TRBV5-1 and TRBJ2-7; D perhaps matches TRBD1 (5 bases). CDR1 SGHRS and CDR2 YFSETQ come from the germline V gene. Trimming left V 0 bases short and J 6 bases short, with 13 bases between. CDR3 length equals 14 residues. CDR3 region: CASSLALQGREQYF. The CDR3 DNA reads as TGCGCCAGCAGCTTGGCTTTGCAGGGTCGCGAGCAGTACTTC. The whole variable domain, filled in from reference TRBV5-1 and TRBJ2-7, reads KAGVTQTPRYLIKTRGQQVTLSCSPISGHRSVSWYQQTPGQGLQFLFEYFSETQRNKGNFPGRFSGRQFSNSRSEMNVSTLELGDSALYLCASSLALQGREQYFGPGTRLTVT.

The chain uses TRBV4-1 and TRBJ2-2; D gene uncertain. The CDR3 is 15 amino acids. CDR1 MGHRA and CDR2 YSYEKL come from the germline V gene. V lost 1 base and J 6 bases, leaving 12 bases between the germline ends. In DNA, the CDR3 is TGCGCCAGCAGCCAAGGAGGTAGTCCCGCCGGGGAGCTGTTTTTT. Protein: CASSQGGSPAGELFF.

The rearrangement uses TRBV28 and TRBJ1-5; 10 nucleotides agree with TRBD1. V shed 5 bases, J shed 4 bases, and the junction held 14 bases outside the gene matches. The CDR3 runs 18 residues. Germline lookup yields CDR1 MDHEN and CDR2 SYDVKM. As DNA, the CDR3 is TGTGCCAGCAGTGCGTCCGGGACAGGGGTGGGCGTAAATCAGCCCCAGCATTTT. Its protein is CASSASGTGVGVNQPQHF.

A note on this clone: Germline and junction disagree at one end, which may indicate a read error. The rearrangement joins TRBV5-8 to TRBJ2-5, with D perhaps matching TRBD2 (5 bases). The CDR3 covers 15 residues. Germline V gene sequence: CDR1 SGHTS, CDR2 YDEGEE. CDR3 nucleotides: TGTGCCAGCAGCTTGTTACTGGGGAGACAAGAGGCCCAGTACTTC. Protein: CASSLLLGRQEAQYF.

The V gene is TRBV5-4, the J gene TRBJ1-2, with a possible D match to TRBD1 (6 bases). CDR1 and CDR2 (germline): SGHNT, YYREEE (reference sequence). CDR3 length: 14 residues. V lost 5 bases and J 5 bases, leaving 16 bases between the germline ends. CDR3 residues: CASRPAQGTYGYTF. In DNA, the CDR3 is TGTGCCAGCAGACCTGCTCAGGGGACGTATGGCTACACCTTC.

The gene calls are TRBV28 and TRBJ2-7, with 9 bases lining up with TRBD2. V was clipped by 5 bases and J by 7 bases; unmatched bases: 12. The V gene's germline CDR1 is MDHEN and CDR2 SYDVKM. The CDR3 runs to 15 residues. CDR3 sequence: CASSIAGGRAGEQYF. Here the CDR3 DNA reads TGTGCCAGCAGTATAGCGGGCGGGAGGGCGGGGGAGCAGTACTTC.

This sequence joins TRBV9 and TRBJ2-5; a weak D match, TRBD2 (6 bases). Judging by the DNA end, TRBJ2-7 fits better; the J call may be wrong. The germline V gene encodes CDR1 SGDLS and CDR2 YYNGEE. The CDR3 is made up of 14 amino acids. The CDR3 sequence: CASSPGWAGYEQYF. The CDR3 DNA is TGTGCCAGCAGCCCAGGGTGGGCGGGGTACGAGCAGTACTTC.

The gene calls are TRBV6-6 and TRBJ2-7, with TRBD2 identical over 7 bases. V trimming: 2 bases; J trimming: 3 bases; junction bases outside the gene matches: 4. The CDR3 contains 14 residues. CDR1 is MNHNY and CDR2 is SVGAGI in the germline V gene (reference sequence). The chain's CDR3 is CASSYGGDFYEQYF. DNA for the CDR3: TGTGCCAGCAGTTACGGGGGGGATTTCTACGAGCAGTACTTC.

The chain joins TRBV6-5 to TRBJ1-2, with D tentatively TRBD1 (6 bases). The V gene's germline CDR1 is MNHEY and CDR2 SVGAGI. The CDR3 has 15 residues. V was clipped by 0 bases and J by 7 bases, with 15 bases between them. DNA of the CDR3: TGTGCCAGCAGTTACTCGAAACAGGGATCGGTTGGCTACACCTTC. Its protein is CASSYSKQGSVGYTF.

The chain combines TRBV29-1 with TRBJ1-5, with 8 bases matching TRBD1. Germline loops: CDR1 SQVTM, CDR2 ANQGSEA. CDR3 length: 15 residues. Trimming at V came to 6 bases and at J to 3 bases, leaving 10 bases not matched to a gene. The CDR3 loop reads CSVAKGTGPNQPQHF. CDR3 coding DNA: TGCAGCGTCGCCAAAGGGACAGGACCCAATCAGCCCCAGCATTTT.

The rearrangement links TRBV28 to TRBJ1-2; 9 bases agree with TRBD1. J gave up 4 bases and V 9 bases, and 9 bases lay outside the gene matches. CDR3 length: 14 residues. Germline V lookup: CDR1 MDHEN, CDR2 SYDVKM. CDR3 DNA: TGTGCCAGTTTTTCGGGACAGGGTACCTATGGCTACACCTTC. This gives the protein CASFSGQGTYGYTF.

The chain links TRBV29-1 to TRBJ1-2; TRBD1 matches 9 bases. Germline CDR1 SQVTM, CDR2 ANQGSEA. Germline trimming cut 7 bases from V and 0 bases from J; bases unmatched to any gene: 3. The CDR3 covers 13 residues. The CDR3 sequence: CSGTGGANYGYTF. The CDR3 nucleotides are TGCAGCGGAACAGGGGGCGCTAACTATGGCTACACCTTC.

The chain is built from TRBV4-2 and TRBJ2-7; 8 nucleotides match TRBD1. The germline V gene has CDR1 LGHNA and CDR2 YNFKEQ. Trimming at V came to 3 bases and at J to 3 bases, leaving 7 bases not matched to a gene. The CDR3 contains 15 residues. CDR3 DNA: TGTGCCAGCAGCCATGAAGGACAGGGACTCTACGAGCAGTACTTC. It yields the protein CASSHEGQGLYEQYF.

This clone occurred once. CDR3 region: CAWSVGPLNQPQHF. The CDR3 DNA follows: TGTGCCTGGAGTGTGGGGCCGTTAAATCAGCCCCAGCATTTT. The chain recombines TRBV30 with TRBJ1-5, with a possible D match to TRBD1 (5 bases). Trimming cost V 0 bases and J 4 bases, with 10 bases left between them. The CDR3 extends over 14 amino acids. Per germline, CDR1 GTSNPN and CDR2 SVGIG (reference sequence).

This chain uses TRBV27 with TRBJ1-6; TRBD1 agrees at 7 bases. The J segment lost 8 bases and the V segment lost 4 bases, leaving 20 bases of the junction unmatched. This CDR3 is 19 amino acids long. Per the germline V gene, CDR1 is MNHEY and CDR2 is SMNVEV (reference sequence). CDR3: CASSSRRLTGAPMDSPLHF. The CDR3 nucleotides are TGTGCCAGCAGTTCGAGACGTCTAACAGGGGCTCCTATGGATTCACCCCTCCACTTT.

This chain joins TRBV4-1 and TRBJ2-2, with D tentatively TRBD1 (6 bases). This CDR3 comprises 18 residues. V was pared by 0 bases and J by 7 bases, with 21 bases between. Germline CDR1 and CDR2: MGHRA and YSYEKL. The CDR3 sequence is CASSQDRVGAPLGGELFF. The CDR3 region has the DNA TGCGCCAGCAGCCAAGATAGGGTGGGGGCCCCTCTGGGCGGGGAGCTGTTTTTT.